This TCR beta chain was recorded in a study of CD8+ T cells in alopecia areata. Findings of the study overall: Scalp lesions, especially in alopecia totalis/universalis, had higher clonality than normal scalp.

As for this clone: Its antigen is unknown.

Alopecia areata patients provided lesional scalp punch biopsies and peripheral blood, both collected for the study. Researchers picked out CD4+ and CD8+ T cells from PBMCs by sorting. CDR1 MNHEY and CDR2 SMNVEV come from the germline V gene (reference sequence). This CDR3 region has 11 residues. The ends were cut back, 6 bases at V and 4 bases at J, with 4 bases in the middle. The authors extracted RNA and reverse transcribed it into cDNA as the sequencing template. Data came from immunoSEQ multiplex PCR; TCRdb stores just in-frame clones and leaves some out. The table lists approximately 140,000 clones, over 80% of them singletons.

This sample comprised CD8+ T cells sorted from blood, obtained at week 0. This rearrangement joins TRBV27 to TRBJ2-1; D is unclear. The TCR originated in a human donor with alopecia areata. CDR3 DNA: TGTGCCAGCAGCCAATACAATGAGCAGTTCTTC. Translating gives CASSQYNEQFF.